The T cell receptor (beta chain) under discussion was sequenced for a study of blood T cell repertoires in COVID-19. The wider study: The cDNA or gDNA used as material had been derived from T cells, B-cell-depleted T cells, or PBMCs.

The CDR3 consists of 16 residues. V was pared by 6 bases and J by 12 bases, with 26 bases between. The germline CDR1 and CDR2 sequences are KGHSH and LQKENI. In the original processing: Nucleated cell counts were estimated from reference gene primer amplification. The data were produced by immunoSEQ multiplex PCR, yet TCRdb's version contains in-frame clones alone and is incomplete. V, J and clone size are taken as reported in that table, and D and trimming were inferred from the DNA itself. This table has some 150,000 clones, 60% to 85% appearing once. The chain is built from TRBV18 and TRBJ2-2; a possible D gene is TRBD1 (6 bases). The sample consisted of peripheral blood. The TCR sequence derives from a woman older than 75 with active or convalescent COVID-19. The CDR3 DNA follows: TGTGCCAGCTCTCGTACCGAGGGGGTGAACACTTTGAAGCTGTTTTTT. This sequence encodes CASSRTEGVNTLKLFF.